The 29 T cell receptor beta chains reported below all come from one sample, sequenced in a study of shared clonotypes between healthy human individuals. Only in-frame clones appear in the TCRdb table, and some are missing; sequencing was by immunoSEQ multiplex PCR. The table has fewer than 3 million clones, 80% to 95% seen once. The sequencing input was naive CD4+ T cells from PBMCs. As for subset: CD45RA+ positively selected. These receptors originate from a man in his late teens or twenties in good health. Some clones in this sample may be carry-over from other donors' samples.

V gene TRBV19 combines with J gene TRBJ2-1; D is perhaps TRBD1 (6 bases). This CDR3 region has 15 residues. V dropped 7 bases and J dropped 0 bases, with 13 bases sitting between them. In germline, CDR1 is LNHDA, CDR2 SQIVND (reference sequence). The CDR3 nucleotides are TGTGCCAGTATGGTGACAGGACACTCCTACAATGAGCAGTTCTTC. Encoded protein: CASMVTGHSYNEQFF.

This sequence joins TRBV12-5 and TRBJ1-1; the D is unclear. The CDR3 sequence is 13 residues long. The V gene's germline CDR1 is LGHNT and CDR2 FRNRAP. V lost 5 bases to trimming and J lost 1 base, with 8 bases between them. CDR3 in amino acids: CASGPPGNTEAFF. CDR3 in DNA: TGTGCTAGTGGTCCACCAGGGAACACTGAAGCTTTCTTT.

This chain links TRBV4-1 with TRBJ2-7; D possibly corresponds to TRBD1 (6 bases). Germline V gene lookup returns CDR1 MGHRA and CDR2 YSYEKL. Trimming shortened V by 4 bases and J by 10 bases, and 23 bases separated the two germline ends. The CDR3 has 15 amino acids. CDR3 bases: TGCGCCAGCAGCCTGGATCGGGACACTCATCTGCCACAGTACTTC. This gives the protein CASSLDRDTHLPQYF.

This chain uses TRBV18 with TRBJ1-5; weak D call: TRBD1 (6 bases). The CDR3 is 16 residues long. Germline loops: CDR1 KGHSH, CDR2 LQKENI. V was trimmed by 3 bases and J by 6 bases, leaving 18 bases between them. As DNA, the CDR3 is TGTGCCAGCTCACCCGCTTTAGTAGGCAGGGGTCAGCCCCAGCATTTT. It encodes CASSPALVGRGQPQHF.

This clone was counted between two and nine times. The genes are TRBV7-9 and TRBJ1-2; D is ambiguous. CDR1 SEHNR and CDR2 FQNEAQ come from the germline V gene (reference sequence). This CDR3 comprises 14 residues. V dropped 0 bases and J dropped 2 bases, with 7 bases sitting between them. In DNA form, the CDR3 reads TGTGCCAGCAGCTTAGCAGCGACAAACTATGGCTACACCTTC. Translation gives CASSLAATNYGYTF.

This rearrangement joins TRBV5-1 to TRBJ2-1, with D uncertain. The CDR3 extends over 13 amino acids. Trimming removed 5 bases from V and 15 bases from J, with 21 bases in between. Germline loops: CDR1 SGHRS, CDR2 YFSETQ. The CDR3 bases are TGCGCCAGCAGACCCCACGAAGGTAGGAAACTGTTCTTC. Translation: CASRPHEGRKLFF.

The chain has TRBV7-2 and TRBJ1-5, with D hard to call. Germline values: CDR1 SGHTA, CDR2 FQGNSA. This CDR3 is built from 13 residues. The germline V and J ends were trimmed by 1 base and 6 bases, with 7 bases remaining between them. CDR3 sequence: CASSLEASQPQHF. CDR3 coding DNA: TGTGCCAGCAGCTTAGAGGCTAGTCAGCCCCAGCATTTT. Combining the CDR3 with reference TRBV7-2 and TRBJ1-5 gives the whole variable domain GAGVSQSPSNKVTEKGKDVELRCDPISGHTALYWYRQSLGQGLEFLIYFQGNSAPDKSGLPSDRFSAERTGGSVSTLTIQRTQQEDSAVYLCASSLEASQPQHFGDGTRLSIL.

The chain combines TRBV10-2 with TRBJ1-1; D gene uncertain. The CDR3 is made up of 11 amino acids. V gave up 5 bases and J gave up 6 bases, with 7 bases separating them. The V gene's germline CDR1 is WSHSY and CDR2 SAAADI. CDR3 residues: CASSIGAEAFF. As DNA, the CDR3 is TGCGCCAGCAGTATTGGCGCTGAAGCTTTCTTT.

The chain employs TRBV12-5 and TRBJ2-3; 7 bases align to TRBD2. V lost 8 bases and J lost 0; bases outside the gene matches: 8. This CDR3 has 15 residues. The germline gives CDR1 LGHNT, CDR2 FRNRAP. The CDR3 coding sequence is TGTGCTAGTTCGCCACGGGAGGTTAGCACAGATACGCAGTATTTT. Amino acids: CASSPREVSTDTQYF.

The chain combines TRBV14 with TRBJ1-1, with TRBD1 identical over 11 bases. Trimming removed 1 base from V and 4 bases from J; junction bases left unmatched: 5. This CDR3 has 16 amino acids. Germline V lookup: CDR1 SGHDN, CDR2 FVKESK. The CDR3 region has the DNA TGTGCCAGCAGCCAAGTCGGACAGGGGGCTATCACTGAAGCTTTCTTT. Its translation: CASSQVGQGAITEAFF.

This clone was recorded only once. The chain employs TRBV9 and TRBJ2-3; 8 bases agree with TRBD2. Germline CDR1 is SGDLS and CDR2 is YYNGEE. This CDR3 spans 15 amino acids. V gave up 4 bases and J gave up 2 bases; unmatched junction bases: 6. The CDR3 DNA follows: TGTGCCAGCAGCCGGGAGGGACACCTCACAGATACGCAGTATTTT. Translated: CASSREGHLTDTQYF.

The rearrangement links TRBV30 to TRBJ2-5, with D hard to call. V was shortened by 3 bases and J by 2 bases, with 16 bases between the two germline ends. Germline CDR1 reads GTSNPN; CDR2 reads SVGIG (reference sequence). This CDR3 is built from 15 residues. As DNA, the CDR3 is TGTGCCTGGAGCCCCGGTCTTGGCAGACAAGAGACCCAGTACTTC. Amino acid sequence: CAWSPGLGRQETQYF.

The genes are TRBV15 and TRBJ1-1; TRBD1 might be the D (5 bases). The CDR3 has 12 amino acids. Germline V gene data show CDR1 as LNHNV and CDR2 as YYDKDF (reference sequence). The germline V and J ends were trimmed by 5 bases and 3 bases, with 7 bases remaining between them. The CDR3: CATSPGYTEAFF. For the CDR3, the DNA is TGTGCCACCAGCCCAGGGTACACTGAAGCTTTCTTT.

This chain joins TRBV7-9 and TRBJ2-7; D possibly matches TRBD1 or TRBD2 (5 bases each). CDR3 length: 14 amino acids. V was clipped by 6 bases and J by 2 bases, with 14 bases between them. Germline lookup yields CDR1 SEHNR and CDR2 FQNEAQ (reference sequence). DNA of the CDR3: TGTGCCAGCAGTTGGGGGAAGAGGGCCTACGAGCAGTACTTC. Residues: CASSWGKRAYEQYF.

The chain carries TRBV7-2 and TRBJ2-1; 10 positions match TRBD2. The CDR3 has 16 residues. Trimming removed 6 bases from V and 5 bases from J; junction bases left unmatched: 10. CDR1 SGHTA and CDR2 FQGNSA come from the germline V gene. The CDR3 DNA follows: TGTGCCAGCAGTCCGCGGGGAGCGGGAGGGCACAATGAGCAGTTCTTC. This translates into CASSPRGAGGHNEQFF. The full variable domain, completed using reference TRBV7-2 and TRBJ2-1, is GAGVSQSPSNKVTEKGKDVELRCDPISGHTALYWYRQSLGQGLEFLIYFQGNSAPDKSGLPSDRFSAERTGGSVSTLTIQRTQQEDSAVYLCASSPRGAGGHNEQFFGPGTRLTVL.

The count of this clone is one. The same CDR3 arises from other DNA sequences in this sample as well. This chain uses TRBV27 with TRBJ2-7; 7 positions agree with TRBD2. Germline CDR1 reads MNHEY; CDR2 reads SMNVEV (reference sequence). V shed 3 bases, J shed 0 bases, and the junction held 2 bases outside the gene matches. The CDR3 consists of 14 residues. CDR3: CASSFRGSSYEQYF. The CDR3 nucleotides are TGTGCCAGCAGTTTCCGCGGGAGCTCCTACGAGCAGTACTTC.

This rearrangement joins TRBV10-1 to TRBJ2-7; 10 nucleotides align to TRBD2. The CDR3 has 17 amino acids. V dropped 1 base and J dropped 5; count of bases not matched to a gene: 11. Germline values: CDR1 WNHNN, CDR2 SYGVQD (reference sequence). The CDR3 reads CASSEWGTLAGVDEQYF. CDR3 nucleotides: TGCGCCAGCAGTGAGTGGGGGACTCTAGCGGGAGTCGACGAGCAGTACTTC.

The V and J genes are TRBV6-6 and TRBJ2-3, with D possibly being TRBD2 (6 bases). From germline, CDR1 is MNHNY and CDR2 SVGAGI (reference sequence). The CDR3 covers 14 residues. Trimming cost V 5 bases and J 3 bases, with 12 bases left between them. The CDR3 reads CASSRRGETDTQYF. CDR3 nucleotide sequence: TGTGCCAGCAGTCGGCGGGGCGAGACAGATACGCAGTATTTT.

J is TRBJ2-2 and V is TRBV25-1; no firm D call. This CDR3 is 13 amino acids long. Trimming cost V 6 bases and J 6 bases, with 11 bases left between them. Germline lookup yields CDR1 MGHDK and CDR2 SYGVNS. CDR3 residues: CASSLLGPGELFF. DNA of the CDR3: TGTGCCAGCAGCCTTCTCGGACCCGGGGAGCTGTTTTTT.

Only one count was recorded for this clone. The rearrangement joins TRBV4-1 to TRBJ2-3; D unresolved. Germline CDR1 and CDR2: MGHRA and YSYEKL. The V end was cut by 8 bases, the J end by 0 bases, with 9 bases between. The CDR3 totals 13 residues. The CDR3 bases are TGCGCCAGCCAGAGGAGTAGCACAGATACGCAGTATTTT. Translation gives CASQRSSTDTQYF.

The rearrangement uses TRBV6-1 and TRBJ1-1; D is possibly TRBD1 (5 bases). CDR1 and CDR2 (germline): MNHNS, SASEGT. V lost 7 bases and J lost 1, with 10 bases in between. This CDR3 comprises 13 residues. The CDR3 DNA is TGTGCCAGCACCGGGGGGGGGAACACTGAAGCTTTCTTT. It translates to CASTGGGNTEAFF.

The rearrangement joins TRBV15 to TRBJ2-3, with 12 bases aligning to TRBD2. The ends lost 5 bases at V and 8 bases at J; junction bases unmatched: 11. Germline CDR1 and CDR2: LNHNV and YYDKDF (reference sequence). The CDR3 spans 16 residues. For the CDR3, the DNA is TGTGCCACCAGCGGCCACCATGCTAGCGGGAGGGCTACGCAGTATTTT. This encodes CATSGHHASGRATQYF.

The chain joins TRBV5-1 to TRBJ1-1; TRBD1 might be the D (5 bases). The CDR3 is 13 residues long. The germline V and J ends were trimmed by 0 bases and 11 bases, with 14 bases remaining between them. The germline V gene has CDR1 SGHRS and CDR2 YFSETQ. CDR3 sequence (DNA): TGCGCCAGCAGCTTGGTGGCAGGGTGGTATGCTTTCTTT. It encodes CASSLVAGWYAFF.

For the CDR3, the DNA is TGTGCCAGCAGTTCTACTACCGGGACAGGGTATTACTATGGCTACACCTTC. Its protein product is CASSSTTGTGYYYGYTF. The V gene is TRBV28, the J gene TRBJ1-2; 9 positions agree with TRBD1. The CDR3 loop spans 17 amino acids. Germline lookup yields CDR1 MDHEN and CDR2 SYDVKM. V dropped 4 bases and J dropped 3; count of bases not matched to a gene: 12.

The V call is TRBV6-5, the J call TRBJ2-7, with 9 bases fitting TRBD2. Germline CDR1 reads MNHEY; CDR2 reads SVGAGI. The V segment lost 6 bases and the J segment 3 bases; nucleotides outside the gene matches: 9. The CDR3 contains 15 residues. The CDR3 DNA sequence: TGTGCCAGCAGGACAGGGCGGGAGGGCCGCTACGAGCAGTACTTC. Translating gives CASRTGREGRYEQYF.

The chain is built from TRBV5-1 and TRBJ2-2; 11 nucleotides agree with TRBD1. Germline assignment: CDR1 SGHRS and CDR2 YFSETQ. Trimming removed 4 bases from V and 6 bases from J; junction bases left unmatched: 5. CDR3 length: 15 amino acids. CDR3 sequence: CASSTGTGGPGELFF. In DNA form, the CDR3 reads TGCGCCAGCAGCACCGGGACAGGGGGACCCGGGGAGCTGTTTTTT.

In this sample, this clone turned up once. The chain employs TRBV4-2 and TRBJ2-5, with D possibly matching TRBD1 (6 bases). The CDR3 spans 14 residues. The V gene's germline CDR1 is LGHNA and CDR2 YNFKEQ. The V end was cut by 1 base, the J end by 2 bases, with 8 bases between. The CDR3 DNA reads TGTGCCAGCAGCCAAGGACAGGAGCAAGAGACCCAGTACTTC. It specifies CASSQGQEQETQYF.

V gene TRBV6-1 combines with J gene TRBJ2-2; D remains ambiguous. The germline CDR1 and CDR2 sequences are MNHNS and SASEGT. The length of the CDR3 is 12 residues. The ends were cut back, 6 bases at V and 6 bases at J, with 8 bases in the middle. The DNA of the CDR3 is TGTGCCAGCAGATACGGGCCCGGGGAGCTGTTTTTT. This translates into CASRYGPGELFF.

The rearrangement joins TRBV11-3 to TRBJ2-7; no definite D call. V lost 5 bases to trimming and J lost 2 bases, with 13 bases between them. CDR1 is SGHNT and CDR2 is YENEEA in the germline V gene. The CDR3 sequence is 14 residues long. The CDR3 is CASSPWVNPYEQYF. CDR3 coding DNA: TGTGCCAGCAGCCCCTGGGTTAACCCCTACGAGCAGTACTTC. The full variable domain, its missing parts supplied by reference TRBV11-3 and TRBJ2-7, is EAGVVQSPRYKIIEKKQPVAFWCNPISGHNTLYWYLQNLGQGPELLIRYENEEAVDDSQLPKDRFSAERLKGVDSTLKIQPAELGDSAVYLCASSPWVNPYEQYFGPGTRLTVT.